This is a list of T cell receptor beta chains from one sample in a study of cytomegalovirus exposure and HLA in healthy donors. Repertoires were generated with immunoSEQ multiplex PCR, while TCRdb's copy carries only in-frame clones and drops some. Here the sample spans under 200,000 clones, approximately 73% being singletons. Material for sequencing was PBMCs. The receptor source for this set is a man between 50 and 59 years old in good health and CMV-seronegative. Both conserved end residues are part of each CDR3. The D gene is left open where the match is weak. The size of a clone is reported for some rows only, either as once, few or many, or as a class for expanded clones.

>TRBD1|-|14|TRBV27|TRBJ1-2
CASSASGTGYGYTF
TGTGCCAGCAGCGCCTCCGGGACAGGCTATGGCTACACCTTC
>-|few|17|TRBV5-1|TRBJ1-6
CASSLDTPYSYNSPLHF
TGCGCCAGCAGCTTGGACACCCCATACTCCTATAATTCACCCCTCCACTTT
>TRBD1|-|15|TRBV6-5|TRBJ1-2
CASSYSSGGNYGYTF
TGTGCCAGCAGTTACTCATCAGGGGGCAACTATGGCTACACCTTC
>TRBD2|once|15|TRBV5-1|TRBJ2-3
CASSLLAGSTDTQYF
TGCGCCAGCAGCCTCTTAGCGGGGAGCACAGATACGCAGTATTTT
>TRBD2|-|17|TRBV7-3|TRBJ2-3
CASSLTGTSGGADTQYF
TGTGCCAGCAGCTTAACCGGGACTAGCGGGGGGGCAGATACGCAGTATTTT
>TRBD1|-|16|TRBV5-4|TRBJ1-2
CASSLGGQASHYGYTF
TGTGCCAGCAGCCTGGGGGGACAGGCCTCTCACTATGGCTACACCTTC
>-|-|17|TRBV9|TRBJ1-1
CASSPSGTPALGTEAFF
TGTGCCAGCAGCCCCTCCGGGACACCAGCCTTGGGCACTGAAGCTTTCTTT
>-|-|12|TRBV5-1|TRBJ1-2
CASSGGLGGYTF
TGCGCCAGCTCGGGGGGGTTAGGCGGCTACACCTTC
>TRBD1|few|14|TRBV9|TRBJ2-7
CASSFRTGPYEQYF
TGTGCCAGCAGCTTTAGGACAGGGCCCTACGAGCAGTACTTC
>-|-|13|TRBV29-1|TRBJ1-2
CSVERQGGSGYTF
TGCAGCGTTGAACGGCAGGGTGGCTCTGGCTACACCTTC
>-|-|16|TRBV6-1|TRBJ2-4
CASSEVGALSKNIQYF
TGTGCCAGCAGTGAAGTGGGAGCACTGTCCAAAAACATTCAGTACTTC
>-|few|12|TRBV4-2|TRBJ1-6
CASSQDISPLHF
TGTGCCAGCAGCCAAGATATTTCACCCCTCCACTTT
>-|once|12|TRBV7-2|TRBJ2-3
CASSPQSDTQYF
TGTGCCAGCAGCCCCCAATCAGATACGCAGTATTTT
>-|few|14|TRBV5-6|TRBJ2-1
CASSLVGLTDEQFF
TGTGCCAGCAGCCTAGTTGGACTAACCGATGAGCAGTTCTTC
>-|-|15|TRBV11-2|TRBJ1-1
CASRLRGGQDTEAFF
TGTGCCAGCCGACTCCGGGGGGGGCAAGACACTGAAGCTTTCTTT
>TRBD2|-|15|TRBV7-2|TRBJ2-7
CASSPGGLGTYEQYF
TGTGCCAGCAGCCCCGGGGGGTTAGGGACTTACGAGCAGTACTTC
>TRBD1|few|14|TRBV7-8|TRBJ1-1
CASSHLIGQAEAFF
TGTGCCAGCAGCCACTTAATAGGACAGGCCGAAGCTTTCTTT
>-|-|12|TRBV29-1|TRBJ1-2
CSVVGGDYGYTF
TGCAGCGTTGTCGGCGGAGACTATGGCTACACCTTC
>-|few|14|TRBV5-1|TRBJ1-2
CASSLTGSNYGYTF
TGCGCCAGCAGCTTAACAGGGTCTAACTATGGCTACACCTTC
>-|-|15|TRBV6-5|TRBJ2-6
CASSYSRLGANVLTF
TGTGCCAGCAGTTACTCCAGGTTAGGGGCCAACGTCCTGACTTTC
>TRBD1|-|15|TRBV5-1|TRBJ1-1
CASSLTDRANTEAFF
TGCGCCAGCAGCTTGACAGACAGGGCGAACACTGAAGCTTTCTTT
>-|-|16|TRBV5-1|TRBJ2-2
CASSLRPRGNTGELFF
TGCGCCAGCAGCTTGCGCCCCAGGGGGAACACCGGGGAGCTGTTTTTT
>TRBD1|-|15|TRBV29-1|TRBJ1-1
CSVKGTGGVNTEAFF
TGCAGCGTAAAAGGGACAGGGGGCGTGAACACTGAAGCTTTCTTT
>-|-|15|TRBV28|TRBJ2-6
CASSFRGSGANVLTF
TGTGCCAGCAGTTTTAGGGGTTCTGGGGCCAACGTCCTGACTTTC
>-|-|15|TRBV4-2|TRBJ2-7
CASSQRTADFDEQYF
TGTGCCAGCAGCCAAAGAACAGCCGATTTTGACGAGCAGTACTTC
>TRBD1|-|16|TRBV18|TRBJ1-2
CASSPRDSQTNYGYTF
TGTGCCAGCTCACCACGGGACAGCCAGACTAACTATGGCTACACCTTC
>-|-|15|TRBV5-6|TRBJ2-5
CASSNPRGLGETQYF
TGTGCCAGCAGCAACCCCAGGGGTCTTGGGGAGACCCAGTACTTC
>TRBD2|-|14|TRBV7-3|TRBJ2-1
CASSSSGGADEQFF
TGTGCCAGCAGTTCATCCGGGGGGGCGGATGAGCAGTTCTTC
>-|-|21|TRBV21-1|TRBJ2-5
CASRESDILKWRGTFQETQYF
TGTGCCAGCAGGGAATCGGACATCCTGAAGTGGCGGGGGACCTTTCAAGAGACCCAGTACTTC
>TRBD1|-|20|TRBV23-1|TRBJ2-6
CASSQSETGEEFSGANVLTF
TGCGCCAGCAGTCAATCTGAGACAGGGGAAGAATTCTCTGGGGCCAACGTCCTGACTTTC
>TRBD1|few|13|TRBV7-9|TRBJ1-1
CASSFTGGTEAFF
TGTGCCAGCAGCTTTACAGGGGGCACTGAAGCTTTCTTT
>-|-|16|TRBV5-1|TRBJ2-3
CASSLRSTPGVDTQYF
TGCGCCAGCAGCTTGCGATCGACACCAGGTGTGGATACGCAGTATTTT
>TRBD1|few|16|TRBV11-1|TRBJ1-1
CASSLGQSQVNTEAFF
TGTGCCAGCAGCTTGGGACAGAGCCAAGTAAACACTGAAGCTTTCTTT
>TRBD1|-|15|TRBV7-9|TRBJ1-1
CASSTWDRGGTEAFF
TGTGCCAGCAGTACGTGGGACAGGGGAGGGACTGAAGCTTTCTTT
>-|-|14|TRBV6-8|TRBJ1-2
CASSYSHNNYGYTF
TGTGCCAGCAGTTACTCTCACAATAACTATGGCTACACCTTC
>-|-|15|TRBV4-1|TRBJ2-7
CASSQDWARAYEQYF
TGCGCCAGCAGCCAAGATTGGGCCAGAGCCTACGAGCAGTACTTC
>TRBD1|-|15|TRBV19|TRBJ1-1
CASSPRQGMNTEAFF
TGTGCCAGTAGTCCCCGACAGGGTATGAACACTGAAGCTTTCTTT
>-|-|14|TRBV6-9|TRBJ1-1
CASSYGTTCTEAFF
TGTGCCAGCAGTTATGGGACAACGTGCACTGAAGCTTTCTTT
>-|-|14|TRBV5-6|TRBJ2-1
CASSLAGAYNEQFF
TGTGCCAGCAGCTTGGCGGGGGCCTACAATGAGCAGTTCTTC
>TRBD1|-|15|TRBV4-1|TRBJ2-5
CASSPAGTGKETQYF
TGCGCCAGCAGCCCTGCCGGGACAGGAAAAGAGACCCAGTACTTC